A single sample gave rise to the 26 T cell receptor beta chains below, sequenced in a study of beta chain features in type 1 diabetes. Whole-study findings and limits: All four CD4+ subsets from Type 1 diabetes patients carried moderately but significantly shorter TCRB CDR3s.

Expressed TCRB transcripts were sequenced because the entire RNA isolate underwent reverse transcription. Clones were sequenced by immunoSEQ multiplex PCR, and TCRdb holds only the in-frame ones, with some missing. The sample records more than 200,000 clones, 15% to 20% being singletons. Antigens of these TCRs are unknown. Sequencing was carried out using naive CD4+ T cells from blood. These receptors were taken from a man aged 25-45 years with type 1 diabetes.

This clone has a handful of counts. This rearrangement joins TRBV29-1 to TRBJ1-3, with D uncertain. The germline V gene encodes CDR1 SQVTM and CDR2 ANQGSEA. V lost 2 bases and J 0 bases, leaving 2 bases between the germline ends. This CDR3 spans 12 amino acids. This chain's CDR3 is CSVELSGNTIYF. For the CDR3, the DNA is TGCAGCGTTGAACTCTCTGGAAACACCATATATTTT.

V gene TRBV7-9 combines with J gene TRBJ2-1; no firm D call. V lost 2 bases and J lost 14, with 10 bases in between. The CDR3 has 11 amino acids. CDR1 is SEHNR, CDR2 FQNEAQ, per germline (reference sequence). This CDR3 is CASSLRSQEFF. CDR3 in DNA: TGTGCCAGCAGCTTACGTTCGCAAGAGTTCTTC.

This clone was observed a few times. The gene calls are TRBV25-1 and TRBJ1-2; no reliable D call. The germline gives CDR1 MGHDK, CDR2 SYGVNS. The length of the CDR3 is 15 residues. V was pared by 0 bases and J by 5 bases, with 13 bases between. The chain's CDR3 is CASSEYSGPTYGYTF. The CDR3 region has the DNA TGTGCCAGCAGTGAATATTCAGGACCTACATATGGCTACACCTTC.

This clone was seen a few times. The chain recombines TRBV25-1 with TRBJ1-4, with 9 bases identical to TRBD1. The CDR3 runs to 16 residues. CDR1 MGHDK and CDR2 SYGVNS come from the germline V gene. V was pared by 3 bases and J by 8 bases, with 10 bases of the junction left unmatched. This CDR3 is CASSDPGTGPWEKLFF. CDR3 coding DNA: TGTGCCAGCAGTGATCCCGGGACAGGGCCATGGGAAAAACTGTTTTTT.

This clone was counted only a few times. CDR3: CASTFQPGETQYF. CDR3 nucleotides: TGTGCCAGCACCTTCCAACCGGGTGAGACCCAGTACTTC. The rearrangement uses TRBV7-2 and TRBJ2-5; D uncertain. Germline assignment: CDR1 SGHTA and CDR2 FQGNSA. The ends were cut back, 7 bases at V and 5 bases at J, with 14 bases in the middle. The CDR3 is made up of 13 amino acids.

Worth noting for this clone: The sample has other DNA sequences that encode this CDR3 too. The chain links TRBV28 to TRBJ2-3, with D unclear. This CDR3 has 12 amino acids. Germline values: CDR1 MDHEN, CDR2 SYDVKM. Between the trimmed V and J ends, which lost 6 bases and 0 bases, there was a span of 4 bases. CDR3 loop: CASRTSTDTQYF. The CDR3 DNA reads TGTGCCAGCAGGACGAGCACAGATACGCAGTATTTT.

This rearrangement joins TRBV9 to TRBJ2-7; tentative D call: TRBD1 (6 bases). The V gene's germline CDR1 is SGDLS and CDR2 YYNGEE. The V and J ends lost 0 bases and 5 bases respectively, with 12 bases between them. The CDR3 is made up of 14 amino acids. The CDR3 DNA reads TGTGCCAGCAGCGTAGCCCCACAGGGTAACGAGCAGTACTTC. It encodes CASSVAPQGNEQYF.

The V call is TRBV9, the J call TRBJ2-5; 10 nucleotides line up with TRBD2. Matching the DNA end better, TRBJ2-7 makes the J call doubtful. There are 15 residues in the CDR3. Germline assignment: CDR1 SGDLS and CDR2 YYNGEE. CDR3 bases: TGTGCCAGCAGCGTAGGGACTAGCGGAGATTACGAGCAGTACTTC. Protein: CASSVGTSGDYEQYF.

V usage is TRBV21-1 and J usage is TRBJ1-2. TRBV21-1 is termed a pseudogene. The CDR3 is 14 residues long. CDR3 nucleotides: TGTGCCAGCAGCAAAGTTCCTGCAGCCTATGGCTACACCTTC. It is translated as CASSKVPAAYGYTF.

A few counts support this clone. The chain combines TRBV7-2 with TRBJ1-1; 8 nucleotides match TRBD1. The CDR3 is made up of 14 amino acids. Germline V CDR1 and CDR2: SGHTA, FQGNSA. Unmatched junction bases numbered 1, after V lost 3 bases and J lost 1 base. The CDR3 bases are TGTGCCAGCAGCTTGGACAGGGAGAACACTGAAGCTTTCTTT. Amino acid sequence: CASSLDRENTEAFF.

This clone appeared a few times. The rearrangement links TRBV9 to TRBJ2-3; D ambiguous. Germline assignment: CDR1 SGDLS and CDR2 YYNGEE. V was cut by 0 bases and J by 6 bases, with 8 bases left in between. This CDR3 comprises 13 residues. The CDR3 sequence: CASSVGGSDTQYF. DNA for the CDR3: TGTGCCAGCAGCGTAGGGGGTTCCGATACGCAGTATTTT. The full variable domain, in which reference TRBV9 and TRBJ2-3 provide the parts outside the CDR3, is DSGVTQTPKHLITATGQRVTLRCSPRSGDLSVYWYQQSLDQGLQFLIQYYNGEERAKGNILERFSAQQFPDLHSELNLSSLELGDSALYFCASSVGGSDTQYFGPGTRLTVL.

This rearrangement joins TRBV28 to TRBJ2-5, with D maybe TRBD1 (5 bases). Germline V CDR1 and CDR2: MDHEN, SYDVKM. V dropped 6 bases and J dropped 3 bases, with 8 bases sitting between them. The CDR3 loop spans 12 amino acids. The CDR3 region is CASRTVEETQYF. DNA for the CDR3: TGTGCCAGCAGGACAGTCGAAGAGACCCAGTACTTC.

This clone has more than one count but fewer than ten. The chain has TRBV7-3 and TRBJ2-1; D not resolved. This CDR3 is 12 amino acids long. The germline CDR1 and CDR2 sequences are SGHTA and FQGTGA. V was pared by 4 bases and J by 6 bases, with 7 bases between. The CDR3 sequence is CASSSQGNEQFF. The DNA for the CDR3 is TGTGCCAGCAGCTCACAAGGCAATGAGCAGTTCTTC. The whole variable domain, remainder taken from reference TRBV7-3 and TRBJ2-1, is GAGVSQTPSNKVTEKGKYVELRCDPISGHTALYWYRQSLGQGPEFLIYFQGTGAADDSGLPNDRFFAVRPEGSVSTLKIQRTERGDSAVYLCASSSQGNEQFFGPGTRLTVL.

J is TRBJ2-7 and V is TRBV19; D not resolved. Trimming left V 6 bases short and J 2 bases short, with 11 bases between. The germline V gene has CDR1 LNHDA and CDR2 SQIVND (reference sequence). The CDR3 runs 13 residues. In nucleotides, the CDR3 is TGTGCCAGTAGGGGTCCCAACACCTACGAGCAGTACTTC. It codes for CASRGPNTYEQYF.

In its sample, this clone was seen a few times. The rearrangement links TRBV25-1 to TRBJ2-3; a weak D match, TRBD2 (5 bases). Germline V lookup: CDR1 MGHDK, CDR2 SYGVNS. With 3 bases removed from V and 0 bases from J, the gap between germline ends came to 10 bases. The CDR3 totals 15 residues. Here the CDR3 DNA reads TGTGCCAGCAGTGATATAGGCGGGAGCACAGATACGCAGTATTTT. This encodes CASSDIGGSTDTQYF. Supplemented by reference TRBV25-1 and TRBJ2-3, the full variable domain reads EADIYQTPRYLVIGTGKKITLECSQTMGHDKMYWYQQDPGMELHLIHYSYGVNSTEKGDLSSESTVSRIRTEHFPLTLESARPSHTSQYLCASSDIGGSTDTQYFGPGTRLTVL.

On this clone itself: The same CDR3 is also encoded by other DNA sequences in this sample. This chain joins TRBV14 and TRBJ2-5; weak D call: TRBD2 (6 bases). The V gene's germline CDR1 is SGHDN and CDR2 FVKESK. The V and J ends lost 1 base and 5 bases respectively, with 8 bases between them. There are 13 residues in the CDR3. The CDR3 protein is CASSQVRGETQYF. In DNA, the CDR3 is TGTGCCAGCAGCCAAGTCCGGGGGGAGACCCAGTACTTC.

This sequence joins TRBV7-6 and TRBJ2-2, with a possible D match to TRBD1 (5 bases). V was pared by 6 bases and J by 5 bases, with 19 bases between. The CDR3 covers 16 residues. Germline loops: CDR1 SGHVS, CDR2 FNYEAQ. CDR3 loop: CASRVPGSAGTGELFF. Here the CDR3 DNA reads TGTGCCAGCAGGGTTCCCGGTTCGGCAGGGACCGGGGAGCTGTTTTTT.

This clone has just a few counts. Additional DNA sequences in this sample encode the identical CDR3. The rearrangement uses TRBV4-3 and TRBJ2-7; 9 bases align to TRBD1. V gave up 3 bases and J gave up 5 bases; unmatched junction bases: 5. The CDR3 runs 14 residues. Germline loops: CDR1 LGHNA, CDR2 YSLEER. CDR3 coding DNA: TGCGCCAGCAGCCAGGGACAGGGATCTAACGAGCAGTACTTC. Protein sequence: CASSQGQGSNEQYF.

This chain links TRBV25-1 with TRBJ2-7; no clear D. The germline V and J ends were trimmed by 4 bases and 2 bases, with 12 bases remaining between them. This CDR3 has 14 amino acids. Germline V lookup: CDR1 MGHDK, CDR2 SYGVNS. DNA for the CDR3: TGTGCCAGCAGTGCTTCGGGCTCCACCTACGAGCAGTACTTC. The encoded protein is CASSASGSTYEQYF.

There are a few counts of this clone. The chain employs TRBV10-3 and TRBJ2-7, with D perhaps TRBD2 (6 bases). From germline, CDR1 is ENHRY and CDR2 SYGVKD. This CDR3 region has 14 residues. Trimming stripped 2 bases from V and 3 bases from J, with 11 bases between. The chain's CDR3 is CAISETAGGYEQYF. The DNA of the CDR3 is TGTGCCATCAGTGAGACGGCCGGGGGCTACGAGCAGTACTTC.

This clone was seen only a few times. The chain uses TRBV29-1 and TRBJ2-2; D ambiguous. The CDR3 has 14 residues. Trimming took 5 bases from V and 6 from J, leaving 16 bases between them. The germline CDR1 and CDR2 sequences are SQVTM and ANQGSEA. DNA of the CDR3: TGCAGCGTTCGATACAGCAGCACCGCCGGGGAGCTGTTTTTT. Its translation is CSVRYSSTAGELFF.

This clone has more than one count but fewer than ten. The chain is built from TRBV29-1 and TRBJ2-7; 8 bases map to TRBD1. Germline V gene sequence: CDR1 SQVTM, CDR2 ANQGSEA. The CDR3 runs to 12 residues. V shed 8 bases and J 2 bases; nucleotides not matched to a gene: 5. The CDR3 reads CSIRGPAYEQYF. CDR3 coding DNA: TGCAGCATCAGGGGGCCCGCCTACGAGCAGTACTTC.

This clone was detected only a few times. This chain joins TRBV7-9 and TRBJ2-2; 8 bases are a match to TRBD1. The V gene's germline CDR1 is SEHNR and CDR2 FQNEAQ (reference sequence). CDR3 length: 14 amino acids. V lost 4 bases, J lost 7 bases, and 5 bases stayed unmatched. CDR3 nucleotides: TGTGCCAGCAGCTCAAGGACAGGGCACGGGGAGCTGTTTTTT. This sequence encodes CASSSRTGHGELFF.

The V gene is TRBV29-1, the J gene TRBJ1-4; maybe TRBD1 (5 bases). Trimming stripped 4 bases from V and 0 bases from J, with 9 bases between. The CDR3 contains 14 residues. Germline V CDR1 and CDR2: SQVTM, ANQGSEA. Here the CDR3 DNA reads TGCAGCGTTGTGGGGCGTACAACTAATGAAAAACTGTTTTTT. It codes for CSVVGRTTNEKLFF.

This clone occurred a few times. The chain links TRBV9 to TRBJ2-5, with 12 bases lining up with TRBD2. The V and J ends lost 4 bases and 4 bases, in that order; junction bases with no gene match: 20. This CDR3 spans 20 amino acids. The V gene's germline CDR1 is SGDLS and CDR2 YYNGEE. The CDR3 sequence is CASSPDGLAGRGTLRETQYF. CDR3 nucleotides: TGTGCCAGCAGCCCGGATGGACTAGCGGGAAGGGGGACTTTGCGAGAGACCCAGTACTTC. The whole variable domain, filled in from reference TRBV9 and TRBJ2-5, reads DSGVTQTPKHLITATGQRVTLRCSPRSGDLSVYWYQQSLDQGLQFLIQYYNGEERAKGNILERFSAQQFPDLHSELNLSSLELGDSALYFCASSPDGLAGRGTLRETQYFGPGTRLLVL.

This sequence joins TRBV9 and TRBJ2-1; 10 positions match TRBD2. There are 15 residues in the CDR3. Trimming at V came to 2 bases and at J to 10 bases, leaving 9 bases not matched to a gene. CDR1 and CDR2 from the germline V gene are SGDLS and YYNGEE. This CDR3 is CASSVPGLASAEQFF. The CDR3 DNA sequence: TGTGCCAGCAGCGTTCCGGGACTAGCGTCTGCCGAGCAGTTCTTC.